A selection of T cell receptor beta chains follows, all from one sample in a study of CD8 T cells in ankylosing spondylitis. TCRdb called the 5' RACE reads again in MiXCR, with one record for every CDR3 protein. The data contain about 340,000 distinct CDR3 sequences, about 14% of them singletons. Input material: blood, either unsorted or a sorted T cell fraction (not recorded which). The receptors were sampled from a male donor with ankylosing spondylitis or in good health (not recorded which). Both conserved end residues are part of each CDR3. Fields, in order: J gene, clone size, D gene, V gene, CDR3 DNA, CDR3 protein. D genes are given only for firm matches. Clone size is given for some rows only: seen once, a few or many times, or a class if the clone is expanded.

>TRBJ2-7|.|.|TRBV5-1
TGCGCCAGCAGCTTTCAGGGACCAACCTACGAGCAGTACTTC
CASSFQGPTYEQYF
>TRBJ2-1|.|.|TRBV5-5
TGTGCCAGCAGCTTGGGTCCCAAAAGTGGTGAGCAGTTCTTC
CASSLGPKSGEQFF
>TRBJ2-3|.|.|TRBV18
TGTGCCAGCTCACCACCCCGGGATACGCAGTATTTT
CASSPPRDTQYF
>TRBJ2-5|.|TRBD2|TRBV12-3/TRBV12-4
TGTGCCAGCAGTGGCGGGGGTCCGGGGACCCAGTACTTC
CASSGGGPGTQYF
>TRBJ1-3|few|.|TRBV29-1
TGCAGCGTCGCCCTCGGCGGAAACACCATATATTTT
CSVALGGNTIYF
>TRBJ1-5|few|TRBD1|TRBV30
TGTGCCTGGAGTCAGGGGGCGCTGGGTCAGCCCCAGCATTTT
CAWSQGALGQPQHF
>TRBJ2-2|many|TRBD2|TRBV4-2
TGTGCCAGCAGCCAAGAGGCGGGAGCCGGGGAGCTGTTTTTT
CASSQEAGAGELFF
>TRBJ2-3|.|.|TRBV10-3
TGTGCCATCAGTGAGTCGGCTGGGACTAGCACAGATACGCAGTATTTT
CAISESAGTSTDTQYF
>TRBJ2-1|many|TRBD2|TRBV6-1
TGTGCCAGCAGGAGAGCGGGAACCACCTACAATGAGCAGTTCTTC
CASRRAGTTYNEQFF
>TRBJ2-1|.|.|TRBV4-1
TGCGCCAGCAGCCAAGACGGCCTAGGGGCCGGGGAGCAGTTCTTC
CASSQDGLGAGEQFF
>TRBJ2-2|few|.|TRBV5-1
TGCGCCAGCAGCTTGAGGAACGGTTACACCGGGGAGCTGTTTTTT
CASSLRNGYTGELFF